One and the same sample provided the 9 T cell receptor beta chains below, sequenced in a study of control samples from healthy donors and cancer patients. This table comes from immunoSEQ multiplex PCR, and its TCRdb copy is limited to in-frame clones, with some not included. The sample records about 120,000 clones, approximately 90% being singletons. The specimen was blood. The receptors stem from a man in his forties in good health.

For the CDR3, the DNA is TGTGCCAGAAGCCCACGCGGGTTCCTATATGGCTACACCTTC. This encodes CARSPRGFLYGYTF. The chain employs TRBV5-3 and TRBJ1-2; D uncertain. TRBV5-3 is flagged as an ORF with uncertain function. V dropped 4 bases and J dropped 5 bases, with 15 bases sitting between them. The CDR3 covers 14 residues.

The CDR3 is CASSFPDSHYTF. The DNA for the CDR3 is TGCGCCAGCAGCTTCCCGGACAGCCACTACACCTTC. This rearrangement joins TRBV5-1 to TRBJ1-2; D may be TRBD1 (6 bases). Germline lookup yields CDR1 SGHRS and CDR2 YFSETQ. The CDR3 consists of 12 residues. Trimming removed 2 bases from V and 10 bases from J, with 12 bases in between.

The genes are TRBV7-8 and TRBJ1-4; possible D gene TRBD1, 5 bases. Germline V lookup: CDR1 SGHVS, CDR2 FQNEAQ. Trimming left V 3 bases short and J 8 bases short, with 10 bases between. The CDR3 extends over 13 amino acids. The DNA for the CDR3 is TGTGCCAGCAGCTTGGGGGTGAGGGAAAAACTGTTTTTT. Translating gives CASSLGVREKLFF.

The chain has TRBV5-6 and TRBJ2-7, with 8 bases fitting TRBD1. Trimming cost V 4 bases and J 2 bases; bases outside gene matches: 2. This CDR3 is 13 amino acids long. The germline V gene encodes CDR1 SGHDT and CDR2 YYEEEE. As DNA, the CDR3 is TGTGCCAGCAGCCGGGACAGGACCTACGAGCAGTACTTC. Protein sequence: CASSRDRTYEQYF.

The J gene is TRBJ2-3, the V gene TRBV20-1; perhaps TRBD1 as D (5 bases). The CDR3 has 11 residues. V was pared by 2 bases and J by 5 bases, with 5 bases between. CDR1 is DFQATT, CDR2 SNEGSKA, per germline (reference sequence). The CDR3 here is CSARRGDTQYF. The CDR3 DNA reads as TGCAGTGCTAGAAGGGGAGATACGCAGTATTTT.

The chain's CDR3 is CAWSRTTDYEQYF. The CDR3 DNA sequence: TGTGCCTGGAGTAGGACTACAGACTACGAGCAGTACTTC. V and J are TRBV30 and TRBJ2-7, with D maybe TRBD2 (6 bases). This CDR3 has 13 amino acids. CDR1 GTSNPN and CDR2 SVGIG come from the germline V gene (reference sequence). Trimming shortened V by 2 bases and J by 3 bases, and 11 bases separated the two germline ends. The whole variable domain, remainder taken from reference TRBV30 and TRBJ2-7, is SQTIHQWPATLVQPVGSPLSLECTVEGTSNPNLYWYRQAAGRGLQLLFYSVGIGQISSEVPQNLSASRPQDRQFILSSKKLLLSDSGFYLCAWSRTTDYEQYFGPGTRLTVT.

This CDR3 reads CASSQVTYNEQFF. Here the CDR3 DNA reads TGTGCCAGCAGCCAAGTTACCTACAATGAGCAGTTCTTC. The V and J genes are TRBV3-1 (or the pseudogene TRBV3-2) and TRBJ2-1; D gene uncertain. Germline values: CDR1 LGHDT, CDR2 YNNKEL (reference sequence). V was pared by 1 base and J by 2 bases, with 3 bases between. The CDR3 runs 13 residues.

The chain has TRBV27 and TRBJ2-5; TRBD1 or TRBD2 may be the D gene (5 bases each). Trimming cost V 6 bases and J 5 bases, with 16 bases left between them. Germline assignment: CDR1 MNHEY and CDR2 SMNVEV (reference sequence). This CDR3 has 14 residues. In nucleotides, the CDR3 is TGTGCCAGCAGGGGACGGTCGGGGTGGGAGACCCAGTACTTC. It is translated as CASRGRSGWETQYF.

Comment on this clone: Other nucleotide sequences in the sample specify the same CDR3. This chain connects TRBV10-3 to TRBJ1-2; 8 bases match TRBD1. CDR1 ENHRY and CDR2 SYGVKD come from the germline V gene. CDR3 size: 14 residues. Losses at the gene ends were 0 bases for V and 8 bases for J; bases not matched to a gene: 5. The CDR3 coding sequence is TGTGCCATCAGTGAGTCCGGACAGGGTGGGGGCTACACCTTC. This codes for CAISESGQGGGYTF.